This TCR beta chain was recorded in a study of monozygotic twins with inflammatory bowel disease. The CDR3 is made up of 13 amino acids. Germline CDR1 is MGHRA and CDR2 is YSYEKL. From its re-call of the 5' RACE reads, TCRdb lists each CDR3 protein once, without DNA. This sample lists about 450,000 distinct CDR3 sequences; its ten largest clones have 2% to 2.5%. The clonotype was recovered from a human donor with ulcerative colitis or Crohn's disease, or a healthy co-twin of an affected twin (not recorded which). The rearrangement links TRBV4-1 to TRBJ2-1; TCRdb outputs TRBD2, but without DNA this stays unchecked. Sequences were obtained from blood. The CDR3 sequence: CASAAGFYNEQFF.